The present T cell receptor beta chain was sequenced within a study of T cell responses to AZD1222 COVID-19 vaccine. The CDR3 has 15 amino acids. With V trimmed by 4 bases and J by 7 bases, 5 bases remained unmatched. Germline CDR1 MNHEY, CDR2 SVGAGI. With regard to this clone: The antigen is not known.

Repertoires were generated with immunoSEQ multiplex PCR, while TCRdb's copy carries only in-frame clones and drops some. This sample has some 97,000 clones, with roughly 90% found just once. Study results and caveats: Repertoires in all cases were sampled only once the peak T cell response had passed.

The TCR comes from an adult in good health. The material was peripheral blood, obtained on day 0 of AZD1222 vaccination. This chain links TRBV6-5 with TRBJ1-6; TRBD1 agrees at 9 bases. CDR3 bases: TGTGCCAGCAGTTTCGGGACAGGGCAGAATTCACCCCTCCACTTT. This encodes CASSFGTGQNSPLHF.